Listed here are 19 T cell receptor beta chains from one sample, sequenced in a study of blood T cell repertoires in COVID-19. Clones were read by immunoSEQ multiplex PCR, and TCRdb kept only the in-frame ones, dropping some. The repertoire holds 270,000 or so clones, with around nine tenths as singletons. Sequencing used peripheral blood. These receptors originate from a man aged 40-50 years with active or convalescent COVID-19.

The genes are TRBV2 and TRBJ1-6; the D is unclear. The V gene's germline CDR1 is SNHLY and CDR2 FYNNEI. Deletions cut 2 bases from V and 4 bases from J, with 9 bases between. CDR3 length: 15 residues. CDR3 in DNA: TGTGCCAGCAGTGAAAGTCAGACTTATAATTCACCCCTCCACTTT. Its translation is CASSESQTYNSPLHF.

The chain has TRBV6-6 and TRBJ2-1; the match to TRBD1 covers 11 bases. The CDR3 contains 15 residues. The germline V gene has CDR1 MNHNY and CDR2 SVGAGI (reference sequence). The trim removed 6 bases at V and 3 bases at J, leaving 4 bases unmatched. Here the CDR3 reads CASRTGTGGYNEQFF. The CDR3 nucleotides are TGTGCCAGCAGGACCGGGACAGGGGGCTACAATGAGCAGTTCTTC.

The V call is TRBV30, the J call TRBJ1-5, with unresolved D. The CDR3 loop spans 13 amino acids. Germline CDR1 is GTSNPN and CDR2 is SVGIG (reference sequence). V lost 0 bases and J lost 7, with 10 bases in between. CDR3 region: CAWSVRGPQPQHF. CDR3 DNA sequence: TGTGCCTGGAGTGTACGAGGGCCCCAGCCCCAGCATTTT.

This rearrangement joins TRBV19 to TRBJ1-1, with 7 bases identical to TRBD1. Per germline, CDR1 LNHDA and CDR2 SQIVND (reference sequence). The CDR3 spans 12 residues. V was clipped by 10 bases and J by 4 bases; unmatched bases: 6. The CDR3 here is CATSDRITEAFF. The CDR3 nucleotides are TGTGCCACTTCGGACAGGATCACTGAAGCTTTCTTT.

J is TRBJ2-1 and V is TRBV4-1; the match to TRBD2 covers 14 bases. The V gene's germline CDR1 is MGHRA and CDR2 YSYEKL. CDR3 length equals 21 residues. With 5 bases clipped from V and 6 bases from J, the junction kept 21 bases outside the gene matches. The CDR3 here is CASSARAPAGTSGSVSNEQFF. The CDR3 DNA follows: TGCGCCAGCAGCGCTCGAGCCCCAGCCGGGACTAGCGGGAGTGTCTCCAATGAGCAGTTCTTC.

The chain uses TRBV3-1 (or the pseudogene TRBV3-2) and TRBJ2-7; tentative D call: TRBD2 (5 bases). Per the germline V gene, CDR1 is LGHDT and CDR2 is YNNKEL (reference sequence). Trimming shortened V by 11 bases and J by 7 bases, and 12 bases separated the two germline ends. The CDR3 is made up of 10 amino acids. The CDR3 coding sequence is TGTGCCCCCGAGTCGGGAGAGCAGTACTTC. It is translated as CAPESGEQYF.

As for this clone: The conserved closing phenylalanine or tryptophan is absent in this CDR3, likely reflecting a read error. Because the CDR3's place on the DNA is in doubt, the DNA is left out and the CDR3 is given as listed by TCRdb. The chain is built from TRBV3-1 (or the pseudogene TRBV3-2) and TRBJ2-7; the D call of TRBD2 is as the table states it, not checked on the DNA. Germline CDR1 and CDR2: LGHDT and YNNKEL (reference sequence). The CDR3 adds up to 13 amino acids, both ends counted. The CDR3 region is CASSQERASGRFY.

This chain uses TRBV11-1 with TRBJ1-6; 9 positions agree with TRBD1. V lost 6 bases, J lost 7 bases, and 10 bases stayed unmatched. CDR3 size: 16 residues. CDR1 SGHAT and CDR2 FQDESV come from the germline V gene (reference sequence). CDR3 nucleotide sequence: TGTGCCAGCAGTCGTACAGGGGGCGCAGGGAATTCACCCCTCCACTTT. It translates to CASSRTGGAGNSPLHF.

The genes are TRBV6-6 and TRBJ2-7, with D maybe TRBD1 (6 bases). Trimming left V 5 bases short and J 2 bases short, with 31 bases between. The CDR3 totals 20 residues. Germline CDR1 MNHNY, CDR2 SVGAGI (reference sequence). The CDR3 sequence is CASSLPADSKEQFYPYEQYF. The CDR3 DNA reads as TGTGCCAGCAGTCTCCCGGCGGACAGTAAAGAACAATTTTATCCCTACGAGCAGTACTTC.

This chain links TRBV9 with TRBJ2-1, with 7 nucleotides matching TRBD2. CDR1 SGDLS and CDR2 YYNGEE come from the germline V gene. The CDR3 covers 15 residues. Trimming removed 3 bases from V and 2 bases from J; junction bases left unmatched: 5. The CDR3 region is CASSARAGPYNEQFF. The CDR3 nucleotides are TGTGCCAGCAGCGCCAGAGCGGGACCCTACAATGAGCAGTTCTTC.

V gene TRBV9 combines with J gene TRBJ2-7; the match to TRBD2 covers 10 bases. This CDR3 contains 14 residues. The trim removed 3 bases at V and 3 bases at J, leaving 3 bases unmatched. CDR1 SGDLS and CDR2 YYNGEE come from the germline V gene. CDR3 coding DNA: TGTGCCAGCAGCGAGCGGGGGGGCCACTACGAGCAGTACTTC. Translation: CASSERGGHYEQYF.

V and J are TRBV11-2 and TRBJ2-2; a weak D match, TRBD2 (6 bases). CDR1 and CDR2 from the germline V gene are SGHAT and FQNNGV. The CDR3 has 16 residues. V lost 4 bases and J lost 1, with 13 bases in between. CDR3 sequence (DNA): TGTGCCAGCAGCTGGACGACTAGTCTGAACACCGGGGAGCTGTTTTTT. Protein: CASSWTTSLNTGELFF.

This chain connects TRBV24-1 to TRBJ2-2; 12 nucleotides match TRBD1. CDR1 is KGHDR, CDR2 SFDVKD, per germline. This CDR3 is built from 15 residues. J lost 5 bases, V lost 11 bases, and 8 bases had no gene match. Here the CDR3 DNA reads TGTGCCATCGGGACAGGGGGCTTAGAAACCGGGGAGCTGTTTTTT. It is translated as CAIGTGGLETGELFF.

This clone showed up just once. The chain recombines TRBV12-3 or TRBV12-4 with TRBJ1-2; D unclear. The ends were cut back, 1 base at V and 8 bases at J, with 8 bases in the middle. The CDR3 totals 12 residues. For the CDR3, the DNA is TGTGCCAGCAGTTTAGAGAGGCTCGGCTACACCTTC. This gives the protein CASSLERLGYTF.

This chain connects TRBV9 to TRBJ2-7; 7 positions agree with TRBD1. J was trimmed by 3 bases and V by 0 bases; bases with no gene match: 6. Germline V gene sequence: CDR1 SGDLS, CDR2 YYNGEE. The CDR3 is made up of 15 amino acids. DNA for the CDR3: TGTGCCAGCAGCGTAGACGTGACAGGGCTCTACGAGCAGTACTTC. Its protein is CASSVDVTGLYEQYF.

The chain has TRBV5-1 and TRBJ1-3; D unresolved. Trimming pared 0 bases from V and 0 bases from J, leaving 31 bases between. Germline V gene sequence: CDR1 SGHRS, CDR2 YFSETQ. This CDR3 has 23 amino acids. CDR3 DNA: TGCGCCAGCAGCTTGGACGGGAGGTTCGTTCCGTCCCCCACCGTCTACTCTGGAAACACCATATATTTT. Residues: CASSLDGRFVPSPTVYSGNTIYF.

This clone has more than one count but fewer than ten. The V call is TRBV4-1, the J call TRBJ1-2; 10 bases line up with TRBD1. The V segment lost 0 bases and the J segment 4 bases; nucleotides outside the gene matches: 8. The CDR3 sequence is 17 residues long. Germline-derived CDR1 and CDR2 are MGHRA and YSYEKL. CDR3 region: CASSQDTRTGGVYGYTF. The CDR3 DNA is TGCGCCAGCAGCCAAGATACCCGGACAGGGGGTGTCTATGGCTACACCTTC.

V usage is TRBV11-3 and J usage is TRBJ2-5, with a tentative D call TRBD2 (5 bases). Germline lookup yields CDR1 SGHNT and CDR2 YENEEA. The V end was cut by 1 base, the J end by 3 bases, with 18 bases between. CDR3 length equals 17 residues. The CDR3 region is CASSLVWGPLREETQYF. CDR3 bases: TGTGCCAGCAGCTTAGTTTGGGGTCCCTTGAGGGAAGAGACCCAGTACTTC.

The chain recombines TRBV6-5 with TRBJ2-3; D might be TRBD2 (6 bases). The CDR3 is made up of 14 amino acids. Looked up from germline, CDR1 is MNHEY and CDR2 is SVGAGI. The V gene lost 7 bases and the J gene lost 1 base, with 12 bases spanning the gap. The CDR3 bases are TGTGCCAGCATCTGGACGGGAGGCACAGATACGCAGTATTTT. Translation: CASIWTGGTDTQYF.